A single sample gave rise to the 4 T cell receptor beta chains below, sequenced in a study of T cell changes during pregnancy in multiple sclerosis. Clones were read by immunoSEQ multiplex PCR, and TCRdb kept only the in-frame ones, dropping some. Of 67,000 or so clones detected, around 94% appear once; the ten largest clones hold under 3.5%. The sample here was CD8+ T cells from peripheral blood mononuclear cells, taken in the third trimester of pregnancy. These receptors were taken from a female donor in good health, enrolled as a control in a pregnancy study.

In nucleotides, the CDR3 is TGTGCCAGCAGCCCGCAGGGGGCAGACCGGGAAGCTTTCTTT. Its protein product is CASSPQGADREAFF. V is TRBV7-2 and J is TRBJ1-1; TRBD1 agrees at 8 bases. The CDR3 contains 14 residues. Germline loops: CDR1 SGHTA, CDR2 FQGNSA. Trimming cost V 5 bases and J 8 bases; bases outside gene matches: 10.

CDR3 nucleotides: TGTGCCAGCAGCGAGACAGGGACACTATATAATTCACCCCTCCACTTT. This codes for CASSETGTLYNSPLHF. V gene TRBV9 combines with J gene TRBJ1-6; TRBD1 matches at 7 bases. The CDR3 has 16 amino acids. CDR1 and CDR2 (germline): SGDLS, YYNGEE. The J segment lost 4 bases and the V segment lost 3 bases, leaving 7 bases of the junction unmatched.

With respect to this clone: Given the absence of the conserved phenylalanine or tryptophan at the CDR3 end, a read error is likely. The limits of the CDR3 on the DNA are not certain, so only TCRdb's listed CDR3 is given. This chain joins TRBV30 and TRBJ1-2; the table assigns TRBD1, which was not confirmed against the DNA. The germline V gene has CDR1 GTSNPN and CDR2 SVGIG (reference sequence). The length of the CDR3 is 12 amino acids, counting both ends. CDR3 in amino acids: CAWRDGQGRVET.

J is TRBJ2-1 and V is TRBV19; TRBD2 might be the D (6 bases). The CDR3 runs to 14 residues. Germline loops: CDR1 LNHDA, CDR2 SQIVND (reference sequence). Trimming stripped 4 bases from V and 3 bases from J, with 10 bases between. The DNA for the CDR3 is TGTGCCAGTAGTACCGGGACTTTCTACAATGAGCAGTTCTTC. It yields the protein CASSTGTFYNEQFF.